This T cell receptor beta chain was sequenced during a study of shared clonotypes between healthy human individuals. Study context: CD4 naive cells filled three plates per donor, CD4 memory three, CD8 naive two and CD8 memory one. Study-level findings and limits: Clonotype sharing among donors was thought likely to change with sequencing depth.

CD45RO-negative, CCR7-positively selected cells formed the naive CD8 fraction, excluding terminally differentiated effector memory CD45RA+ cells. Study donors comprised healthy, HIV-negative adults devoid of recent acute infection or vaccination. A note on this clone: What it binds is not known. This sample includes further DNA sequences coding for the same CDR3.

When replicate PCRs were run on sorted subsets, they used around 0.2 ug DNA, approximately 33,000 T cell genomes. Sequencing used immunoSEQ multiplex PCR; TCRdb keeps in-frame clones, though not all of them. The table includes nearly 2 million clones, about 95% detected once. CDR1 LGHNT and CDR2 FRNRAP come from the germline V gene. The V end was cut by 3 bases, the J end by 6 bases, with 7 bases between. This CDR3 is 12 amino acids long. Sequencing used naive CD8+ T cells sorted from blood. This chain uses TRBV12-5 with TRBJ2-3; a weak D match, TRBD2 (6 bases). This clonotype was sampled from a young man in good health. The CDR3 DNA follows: TGTGCTAGTGGTTTCGGGGGTGATACGCAGTATTTT. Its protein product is CASGFGGDTQYF.